This T cell receptor beta chain was recovered during a study of T cell repertoires in cytomegalovirus infection (dated by TCRdb to between 2018 and 2021). Describing the broader study: Donor HLA type was relevant to the analysis, because carriage of CMV infection together with the matching HLA type was indicated by public TCR beta signatures.

Points the paper makes about the study in general: The ex vivo response was dominated by HLA-C-restricted CMV-specific TCR beta clonotypes, which also provided the single most frequent clonotype in two of eight donors. Carriers of CMV infection plus the relevant HLA type were discriminated by the cumulative frequency of public TCR beta family members in the study cohort and in an independent 352-donor cohort.

Sequencer: Illumina HiSeq 1500. TCRdb's own reprocessing of the public reads used fastp at Q25 and MiXCR and kept productive beta chains. Rows merge per CDR3 protein into single entries with the most common DNA and genes. For this sample the table gives 150,000 to 200,000 distinct CDR3 sequences, of which approximately 15% were detected only once. The ten top clones hold roughly 27% of the sample. This clonotype was seen only a few times. This receptor's antigen is unknown. It has no much larger one-base neighbor in the sample; base qualities were not kept. From V the trimming removes 6 bases and from J it removes 4 bases, while the gene matches leave 4 bases of the junction unaccounted for. For CDR1 and CDR2, the germline V gene lists SQVTM and ANQGSEA. Its CDR3 holds 13 amino acids, cysteine through phenylalanine. Here the CDR3 DNA is all that survives: 39 bases in frame from base 1.

Material: PBMCs. The TCR sequence derives from a human donor in good health (CMV status not recorded). Some clones in this sample may be carry-over from other donors' samples. The sequence joins TRBV29-1 to TRBJ2-1; 9 central bases correspond to TRBD1. In nucleotides, the sequence is TGCAGCGTGGGGGACAGGGTTTACAATGAGCAGTTCTTC. The encoded protein is CSVGDRVYNEQFF.